This TCR beta chain was sequenced for a study of glioma-infiltrating T cells. CDR3 length: 15 amino acids. From germline, CDR1 is MGHRA and CDR2 YSYEKL. V gave up 4 bases and J gave up 5 bases, with 17 bases separating them. Findings of the study overall: Tissue-blood divergence was below expectation in non-neoplastic patients, above in gliomas. Tissue and blood shared very few CDR3 sequences.

This clonotype was counted at least ten times. As yet, its antigen is unknown. The iRepertoire nested amplicon-rescue multiplex PCR amplified TCR alpha and beta CDR3s from RNA. One-step reverse transcription and amplification started from approximately 100-400 ng of tissue mRNA or PBMC total RNA. MiXCR, run by TCRdb on the multiplex PCR reads, gives a single entry per CDR3 protein. The sample carries roughly 190,000 distinct CDR3 sequences, roughly 32% recorded once. The sample taken for sequencing was glioma tissue, nonneoplastic brain tissue, or PBMCs (not recorded which). V is TRBV4-1 and J is TRBJ1-1; D may be TRBD1 (5 bases). The receptor was derived from a human donor with low-grade glioma or glioblastoma, undergoing nonglioma brain surgery, or in good health (not recorded which). In DNA form, the CDR3 reads TGCGCCAGCAGCCTCGGACATGGGGAATGGACTGAAGCTTTCTTT. Protein sequence: CASSLGHGEWTEAFF.